Listed here are 27 T cell receptor beta chains from one sample, sequenced in a study of radiation and T cells in renal cell carcinoma. Time point indicated: blood 2 weeks post-SBRT. Described treatment: 15 Gy SBRT to primary tumor, nephrectomy 4 weeks later. Libraries were prepared by immunoSEQ multiplex PCR; TCRdb keeps only in-frame clonotypes and omits some of them. The data hold some 130,000 clones, with about 81% observed a single time. Sample: blood, taken from a patient whose treatment included radiotherapy and nephrectomy. The source of these receptors is an older woman with renal cell carcinoma.

This clone was observed a few times. This rearrangement joins TRBV9 to TRBJ2-1, with 14 bases fitting TRBD2. CDR1 and CDR2 (germline): SGDLS, YYNGEE. V trimming: 4 bases; J trimming: 3 bases; junction bases outside the gene matches: 9. The CDR3 consists of 18 residues. This CDR3 reads CASSPTRGLAGVYNEQFF. The CDR3 DNA reads as TGTGCCAGCAGCCCAACGAGGGGACTAGCGGGGGTCTACAATGAGCAGTTCTTC. Supplemented by reference TRBV9 and TRBJ2-1, the full variable domain reads DSGVTQTPKHLITATGQRVTLRCSPRSGDLSVYWYQQSLDQGLQFLIQYYNGEERAKGNILERFSAQQFPDLHSELNLSSLELGDSALYFCASSPTRGLAGVYNEQFFGPGTRLTVL.

The chain is built from TRBV6-5 and TRBJ1-2; TRBD1 agrees at 9 bases. J gave up 1 base and V 6 bases, and 3 bases lay outside the gene matches. This CDR3 has 14 residues. From germline, CDR1 is MNHEY and CDR2 SVGAGI. CDR3 DNA sequence: TGTGCCAGCAGCCGGGACAGGGTTAACTATGGCTACACCTTC. Translated: CASSRDRVNYGYTF.

CDR3 in DNA: TGTGCCAGCAGCTTGGACGGACGGAATAATCAGCCCCAGCATTTT. Translating gives CASSLDGRNNQPQHF. The chain recombines TRBV7-9 with TRBJ1-5; D unclear. The V gene lost 3 bases and the J gene lost 4 bases, with 13 bases spanning the gap. CDR1 is SEHNR, CDR2 FQNEAQ, per germline (reference sequence). The CDR3 consists of 15 residues.

This chain joins TRBV5-1 and TRBJ2-5; D tentatively fits TRBD1 or TRBD2 (6 bases each). V gave up 0 bases and J gave up 1 base, with 7 bases separating them. The CDR3 totals 14 residues. Germline V gene lookup returns CDR1 SGHRS and CDR2 YFSETQ. The CDR3 loop reads CASSLAGAQETQYF. Here the CDR3 DNA reads TGCGCCAGCAGCTTGGCGGGGGCCCAAGAGACCCAGTACTTC.

The chain has TRBV28 and TRBJ2-7; TRBD2 matches 15 bases. Germline CDR1 and CDR2: MDHEN and SYDVKM. The CDR3 loop spans 17 amino acids. V shed 7 bases, J shed 3 bases, and the junction held 10 bases outside the gene matches. This CDR3 reads CASTSGLAGGPIYEQYF. The CDR3, as DNA: TGTGCCAGCACCTCGGGACTAGCGGGAGGTCCGATCTACGAGCAGTACTTC.

As regards this clone: This sample also contains other DNA sequences that code for the same CDR3. This chain connects TRBV5-1 to TRBJ2-7; perhaps TRBD1 as D (6 bases). This CDR3 is 13 amino acids long. In germline, CDR1 is SGHRS, CDR2 YFSETQ. V gave up 0 bases and J gave up 3 bases, with 7 bases separating them. The CDR3 nucleotides are TGCGCCAGCAGCTTGGGACAGGTCTACGAGCAGTACTTC. Translation: CASSLGQVYEQYF.

This CDR3 reads CASTGGPTRAQHF. CDR3 coding DNA: TGTGCCAGTACTGGCGGGCCTACCCGGGCCCAGCATTTT. The chain has TRBV28 and TRBJ1-5; no clear D gene. The V end lost 9 bases, the J end lost 11 bases, and 20 bases lay between the germline ends. This CDR3 has 13 residues. In germline, CDR1 is MDHEN, CDR2 SYDVKM.

The chain carries TRBV7-3 and TRBJ2-3; tentative D call: TRBD2 (5 bases). Trimming removed 2 bases from V and 0 bases from J, with 9 bases in between. This CDR3 region has 15 residues. Germline values: CDR1 SGHTA, CDR2 FQGTGA. For the CDR3, the DNA is TGTGCCAGCAGCTTACGGGGTCGTAGCACAGATACGCAGTATTTT. This encodes CASSLRGRSTDTQYF.

V gene TRBV4-1 combines with J gene TRBJ2-7; 9 bases agree with TRBD1. The ends lost 4 bases at V and 4 bases at J; junction bases unmatched: 14. Germline V CDR1 and CDR2: MGHRA, YSYEKL. The CDR3 runs 17 residues. The DNA for the CDR3 is TGCGCCAGCAGCCCAGATTCGGGGACAGGGAGAATTTACGAGCAGTACTTC. It yields the protein CASSPDSGTGRIYEQYF.

This clone appeared a single time. The V gene is TRBV28, the J gene TRBJ2-3, with 10 bases fitting TRBD2. Unmatched junction bases numbered 9, after V lost 6 bases and J lost 0 bases. Germline V CDR1 and CDR2: MDHEN, SYDVKM. CDR3 length equals 17 residues. CDR3 protein: CASSHASGGTSTDTQYF. CDR3 sequence (DNA): TGTGCCAGCAGCCACGCTAGCGGGGGTACTAGCACAGATACGCAGTATTTT.

This chain uses TRBV9 with TRBJ2-1, with D unclear. The CDR3 runs to 14 residues. Germline CDR1 is SGDLS and CDR2 is YYNGEE. With 0 bases removed from V and 3 bases from J, the gap between germline ends came to 7 bases. CDR3 sequence: CASSVEGGYNEQFF. The CDR3 nucleotides are TGTGCCAGCAGCGTAGAGGGTGGCTACAATGAGCAGTTCTTC.

The rearrangement joins TRBV5-1 to TRBJ2-6, with D maybe TRBD1 (6 bases). V gave up 0 bases and J gave up 4 bases, with 11 bases separating them. The CDR3 sequence is 16 residues long. The germline CDR1 and CDR2 sequences are SGHRS and YFSETQ. CDR3 DNA sequence: TGCGCCAGCAGCTTGGAAGGGGGACCCGGGGCCAACGTCCTGACTTTC. Protein product: CASSLEGGPGANVLTF.

This clone was seen more than once but under ten times. V is TRBV5-1 and J is TRBJ1-1; TRBD1 agrees at 8 bases. J was trimmed by 3 bases and V by 2 bases; bases with no gene match: 9. Looked up from germline, CDR1 is SGHRS and CDR2 is YFSETQ. The CDR3 length is 16 residues. The DNA of the CDR3 is TGCGCCAGCAGCTTCACCCAGGGGGCATTGGACACTGAAGCTTTCTTT. This encodes CASSFTQGALDTEAFF.

The chain couples TRBV7-6 to TRBJ1-3; D uncertain. The CDR3 contains 14 residues. Germline V CDR1 and CDR2: SGHVS, FNYEAQ. V was shortened by 3 bases and J by 2 bases, with 8 bases between the two germline ends. CDR3 sequence (DNA): TGTGCCAGCAGCTTGGGGTCACCTGGAAACACCATATATTTT. It codes for CASSLGSPGNTIYF.

The chain carries TRBV6-5 and TRBJ1-2, with D uncertain. In germline, CDR1 is MNHEY, CDR2 SVGAGI. The CDR3 totals 12 residues. V lost 6 bases, J lost 4 bases, and 9 bases lay in between. The CDR3 protein is CASRNAGYGYTF. In DNA form, the CDR3 reads TGTGCCAGCAGAAACGCCGGCTATGGCTACACCTTC.

This chain links TRBV4-2 with TRBJ2-6; the D is unclear. There are 18 residues in the CDR3. CDR1 and CDR2 (germline): LGHNA, YNFKEQ. The V end lost 0 bases, the J end lost 0 bases, and 12 bases lay between the germline ends. The DNA for the CDR3 is TGTGCCAGCAGCCAAGAAAAGAGTCGGAACTCTGGGGCCAACGTCCTGACTTTC. Translating gives CASSQEKSRNSGANVLTF.

V gene TRBV7-2 combines with J gene TRBJ2-7; D is unclear. V gave up 5 bases and J gave up 3 bases, with 17 bases separating them. Germline V gene data show CDR1 as SGHTA and CDR2 as FQGNSA. There are 15 residues in the CDR3. The CDR3 loop reads CASSQSSESLYEQYF. CDR3 DNA: TGTGCCAGCAGCCAGAGTAGTGAGTCACTCTACGAGCAGTACTTC.

This chain joins TRBV6-6 and TRBJ2-5; 7 positions agree with TRBD1. CDR1 and CDR2 from the germline V gene are MNHNY and SVGAGI (reference sequence). The CDR3 contains 15 residues. Trimming cost V 7 bases and J 1 base; bases outside gene matches: 9. The CDR3 DNA is TGTGCCAGCAAGACAGGGCTGGGAACCCAAGAGACCCAGTACTTC. Translation: CASKTGLGTQETQYF.

The rearrangement uses TRBV18 and TRBJ2-2; 7 bases are shared with TRBD2. Germline V gene sequence: CDR1 KGHSH, CDR2 LQKENI. The CDR3 contains 16 residues. V shed 8 bases, J shed 2 bases, and the junction held 11 bases outside the gene matches. CDR3: CASPPREGPNTGELFF. The CDR3 DNA reads as TGTGCCAGCCCCCCAAGGGAGGGACCCAACACCGGGGAGCTGTTTTTT.

This chain uses TRBV6-6 with TRBJ2-1; unclear D gene. This CDR3 is built from 13 residues. Germline loops: CDR1 MNHNY, CDR2 SVGAGI (reference sequence). Trimming shortened V by 2 bases and J by 7 bases, and 9 bases separated the two germline ends. The CDR3 region has the DNA TGTGCCAGCAGTTACATCCTAGGGAATGAGCAGTTCTTC. Protein product: CASSYILGNEQFF.

V and J are TRBV9 and TRBJ2-5, with D possibly called TRBD1 or TRBD2 (5 bases each). The germline V gene encodes CDR1 SGDLS and CDR2 YYNGEE. Trimming removed 3 bases at V and 2 bases at J, with 17 bases between. CDR3 length: 16 residues. CDR3 residues: CASSARAGVGQETQYF. CDR3 in DNA: TGTGCCAGCAGCGCCAGGGCGGGTGTAGGTCAAGAGACCCAGTACTTC. Full variable domain (remainder filled in from reference TRBV9 and TRBJ2-5): DSGVTQTPKHLITATGQRVTLRCSPRSGDLSVYWYQQSLDQGLQFLIQYYNGEERAKGNILERFSAQQFPDLHSELNLSSLELGDSALYFCASSARAGVGQETQYFGPGTRLLVL.

This chain uses TRBV9 with TRBJ2-7, with D perhaps assigned TRBD1 or TRBD2 (5 bases each). Germline lookup yields CDR1 SGDLS and CDR2 YYNGEE. The CDR3 length is 14 residues. Deletions cut 4 bases from V and 0 bases from J, with 11 bases between. In DNA form, the CDR3 reads TGTGCCAGCAGCCCATCCGGGGCCTCCTACGAGCAGTACTTC. This translates into CASSPSGASYEQYF.

The chain couples TRBV7-6 to TRBJ1-5; D gene ambiguous. The germline CDR1 and CDR2 sequences are SGHVS and FNYEAQ. CDR3 length equals 12 residues. V shed 1 base and J shed 4 bases, with 2 bases lying between them. The CDR3 is CASSLGNQPQHF. The CDR3 region has the DNA TGTGCCAGCAGCTTAGGTAATCAGCCCCAGCATTTT.

This chain uses TRBV5-1 with TRBJ1-1; no reliable D call. The CDR3 has 15 residues. CDR1 and CDR2 from the germline V gene are SGHRS and YFSETQ. V lost 4 bases to trimming and J lost 1 base, with 14 bases between them. CDR3 in amino acids: CASSLAVMPNTEAFF. CDR3 sequence (DNA): TGCGCCAGCAGCCTGGCCGTTATGCCGAACACTGAAGCTTTCTTT.

The chain is built from TRBV5-1 and TRBJ2-7; 10 bases fit TRBD2. In germline, CDR1 is SGHRS, CDR2 YFSETQ. With 5 bases clipped from V and 0 bases from J, the junction kept 5 bases outside the gene matches. The CDR3 is 15 amino acids. The CDR3 loop reads CASRPSGGLSYEQYF. Written as DNA, the CDR3 is TGCGCCAGCAGGCCTAGCGGGGGTCTCTCCTACGAGCAGTACTTC.

The chain uses TRBV4-1 and TRBJ1-1; D unclear. CDR3 size: 15 residues. Germline V gene data show CDR1 as MGHRA and CDR2 as YSYEKL. Trimming left V 4 bases short and J 0 bases short, with 12 bases between. CDR3 DNA sequence: TGCGCCAGCAGCCCCCGCCGTGGGTTGAACACTGAAGCTTTCTTT. Protein sequence: CASSPRRGLNTEAFF.

The J gene is TRBJ1-2, the V gene TRBV2, with a weak D call TRBD1 (5 bases). In germline, CDR1 is SNHLY, CDR2 FYNNEI. The CDR3 consists of 14 residues. Between the trimmed V and J ends, which lost 1 base and 8 bases, there was a span of 14 bases. CDR3 in amino acids: CASSEGNRGVGYTF. CDR3 sequence (DNA): TGTGCCAGCAGTGAAGGGAACAGAGGGGTGGGCTACACCTTC.